This TCR beta chain was recovered during a study of read filtering for tumor transcriptome and immune sequencing. Study findings and constraints: The CD138-negative fraction was mixed bone marrow immune cells, not pure T cells.

At the time of active disease, bone marrow was collected from every patient. Molecular barcoded adaptors covering alpha/delta and beta/gamma chains were used on approximately 400 ng RNA. TCRdb passed the reads through MiXCR, listing each CDR3 protein once. The table has about 38,000 distinct CDR3 sequences, 12% to 15% seen once. This clonotype was seen repeatedly, ten times or more. Antigen: not known. Source material: a population of CD138-negative cells sorted from bone marrow. This receptor was obtained from a donor aged 40 or older with multiple myeloma.

The CDR3 bases are TGCAGCGTTTTGACAGGGATGAACACTGAAGCTTTCTTT. It translates to CSVLTGMNTEAFF. J is TRBJ1-1 and V is TRBV29-1; 7 nucleotides line up with TRBD1. The germline CDR1 and CDR2 sequences are SQVTM and ANQGSEA. V was pared by 5 bases and J by 0 bases, with 3 bases of the junction left unmatched. The CDR3 covers 13 residues.